These 23 T cell receptor beta chains were all obtained from the same sample, sequenced in a study of blood T cell repertoires in COVID-19. Method: immunoSEQ multiplex PCR; TCRdb's copy keeps in-frame clones and lacks some. In the table there are about 270,000 clones, over 75% of which are singletons. The sequenced material came from PBMCs or T cells enriched from blood (not recorded which). The receptors stem from a woman aged 50 to 65 with acute COVID-19.

This clone was recorded only once. The V gene is TRBV9, the J gene TRBJ2-3, with 8 bases that match TRBD1. This CDR3 has 16 amino acids. Germline CDR1 is SGDLS and CDR2 is YYNGEE. The V segment lost 0 bases and the J segment 1 base; nucleotides outside the gene matches: 4. CDR3 DNA sequence: TGTGCCAGCAGCGTAGCAGGACAGGGACGCACAGATACGCAGTATTTT. Protein sequence: CASSVAGQGRTDTQYF.

V usage is TRBV18 and J usage is TRBJ1-3; 7 nucleotides agree with TRBD1. Germline lookup yields CDR1 KGHSH and CDR2 LQKENI. The CDR3 runs to 15 residues. V gave up 2 bases and J gave up 2 bases; unmatched junction bases: 3. CDR3 amino acids: CASSPAGGPGNTIYF. CDR3 coding DNA: TGTGCCAGCTCACCAGCAGGGGGACCTGGAAACACCATATATTTT. Full variable domain (remainder filled in from reference TRBV18 and TRBJ1-3): NAGVMQNPRHLVRRRGQEARLRCSPMKGHSHVYWYRQLPEEGLKFMVYLQKENIIDESGMPKERFSAEFPKEGPSILRIQQVVRGDSAAYFCASSPAGGPGNTIYFGEGSWLTVV.

V and J are TRBV7-9 and TRBJ1-2, with no clear D. The CDR3 sequence is 13 residues long. Per germline, CDR1 SEHNR and CDR2 FQNEAQ (reference sequence). Trimming left V 2 bases short and J 5 bases short, with 9 bases between. The CDR3 region is CASSLSREYGYTF. DNA of the CDR3: TGTGCCAGCAGCTTATCTCGGGAGTATGGCTACACCTTC.

This clone occurred many times. The chain combines TRBV19 with TRBJ1-1; a weak D match, TRBD1 (6 bases). The V gene lost 7 bases and the J gene lost 1 base, with 13 bases spanning the gap. Looked up from germline, CDR1 is LNHDA and CDR2 is SQIVND (reference sequence). CDR3 size: 14 residues. The CDR3 region is CASTWGRGNTEAFF. CDR3 sequence (DNA): TGTGCCAGTACATGGGGCAGGGGGAACACTGAAGCTTTCTTT.

This clone turned up a few times. The CDR3 loop reads CASSPPGRQVSAFF. In DNA form, the CDR3 reads TGTGCCAGCAGCCCCCCCGGGCGACAGGTCTCAGCTTTCTTT. The chain joins TRBV6-5 to TRBJ1-1; D may be TRBD1 (6 bases). The CDR3 has 14 amino acids. The ends were cut back, 6 bases at V and 10 bases at J, with 21 bases in the middle. Per the germline V gene, CDR1 is MNHEY and CDR2 is SVGAGI.

This clone was picked up a small number of times. This rearrangement joins TRBV11-2 to TRBJ1-1; D might be TRBD1 (5 bases). Germline V gene data show CDR1 as SGHAT and CDR2 as FQNNGV. Trimming shortened V by 1 base and J by 5 bases, and 14 bases separated the two germline ends. This CDR3 region has 15 residues. Written as DNA, the CDR3 is TGTGCCAGCAGCTTAGTGGCAGGGTCTGGAACTGAAGCTTTCTTT. Protein sequence: CASSLVAGSGTEAFF.

This clone was counted once. The J gene is TRBJ1-5, the V gene TRBV19, with 9 positions matching TRBD1. CDR1 LNHDA and CDR2 SQIVND come from the germline V gene (reference sequence). This CDR3 is 14 amino acids long. J gave up 5 bases and V 5 bases, and 4 bases lay outside the gene matches. CDR3 residues: CASSGTGRDQPQHF. As DNA, the CDR3 is TGTGCCAGTAGTGGGACAGGGCGCGATCAGCCCCAGCATTTT.

V usage is TRBV9 and J usage is TRBJ1-2; a weak D match, TRBD1 (5 bases). Deletions cut 4 bases from V and 2 bases from J, with 12 bases between. This CDR3 spans 14 amino acids. Per germline, CDR1 SGDLS and CDR2 YYNGEE. CDR3 nucleotides: TGTGCCAGCAGCACTCCGGGGGGGAACTATGGCTACACCTTC. It encodes CASSTPGGNYGYTF.

This rearrangement joins TRBV3-1 (or the pseudogene TRBV3-2) to TRBJ2-1; 13 bases map to TRBD2. The germline gives CDR1 LGHDT, CDR2 YNNKEL (reference sequence). Losses at the gene ends were 3 bases for V and 0 bases for J; bases not matched to a gene: 5. The CDR3 is 18 amino acids. CDR3 sequence: CASSHPTSGGASYNEQFF. Written as DNA, the CDR3 is TGTGCCAGCAGCCATCCTACTAGCGGGGGGGCCTCCTACAATGAGCAGTTCTTC.

The J gene is TRBJ2-2, the V gene TRBV5-1; TRBD1 is a possible D gene (6 bases). The CDR3 is 14 residues long. From germline, CDR1 is SGHRS and CDR2 YFSETQ. V was clipped by 4 bases and J by 5 bases, with 12 bases between them. For the CDR3, the DNA is TGCGCCAGCAGCGAGAACAGGGATACCGGGGAGCTGTTTTTT. This encodes CASSENRDTGELFF.

The table lists this clone with a count of one. This chain connects TRBV10-3 to TRBJ1-2, with D maybe TRBD1 (5 bases). Looked up from germline, CDR1 is ENHRY and CDR2 is SYGVKD. V was clipped by 8 bases and J by 6 bases, with 16 bases between them. This CDR3 is built from 13 residues. The CDR3 DNA reads TGTGCCATCCTAGACAGCCCTGGTAATGGCTACACCTTC. Amino acids: CAILDSPGNGYTF.

The chain carries TRBV6-5 and TRBJ1-4; possibly TRBD1 for D (6 bases). CDR1 and CDR2 (germline): MNHEY, SVGAGI. This CDR3 region has 15 residues. V was trimmed by 7 bases and J by 2 bases, leaving 14 bases between them. CDR3 loop: CASIHRAGTNEKLFF. In DNA, the CDR3 is TGTGCCAGCATTCACAGGGCAGGGACTAATGAAAAACTGTTTTTT.

The chain joins TRBV5-1 to TRBJ1-2, with D possibly matching TRBD1 (6 bases). The ends were cut back, 1 base at V and 6 bases at J, with 22 bases in the middle. Germline CDR1 SGHRS, CDR2 YFSETQ. The CDR3 consists of 17 residues. The CDR3 sequence is CASSLTGGKFSGDGYTF. In DNA, the CDR3 is TGCGCCAGCAGCTTGACTGGGGGCAAGTTTAGTGGAGATGGCTACACCTTC.

In regard to this clone: This sample also contains other DNA sequences that code for the same CDR3. CDR3 DNA sequence: TGTGCCAGCAGTCCTGACAGGAACTATGGCTACACCTTC. Translation: CASSPDRNYGYTF. The rearrangement uses TRBV12-3 or TRBV12-4 and TRBJ1-2, with a possible D match to TRBD1 (6 bases). Trimming cost V 5 bases and J 2 bases, with 9 bases left between them. There are 13 residues in the CDR3.

This chain connects TRBV11-2 to TRBJ2-5; TRBD1 agrees at 12 bases. The CDR3 loop spans 15 amino acids. Germline V gene data show CDR1 as SGHAT and CDR2 as FQNNGV. Unmatched junction bases numbered 7, after V lost 4 bases and J lost 7 bases. The CDR3 nucleotides read TGTGCCAGCAGCTCCCGGGACAGGGGGCATCGGACCCAGTACTTC. This codes for CASSSRDRGHRTQYF.

This sequence joins TRBV27 and TRBJ1-5; the D is unclear. The V end lost 5 bases, the J end lost 1 base, and 12 bases lay between the germline ends. This CDR3 region has 15 residues. CDR1 and CDR2 (germline): MNHEY, SMNVEV (reference sequence). The CDR3 sequence: CASSTFGVSNQPQHF. The CDR3 coding sequence is TGTGCCAGCAGTACCTTCGGGGTCAGCAATCAGCCCCAGCATTTT.

The genes are TRBV3-1 (or the pseudogene TRBV3-2) and TRBJ1-1; no reliable D call. The CDR3 is 13 residues long. The germline V gene has CDR1 LGHDT and CDR2 YNNKEL (reference sequence). V was clipped by 1 base and J by 0 bases, with 3 bases between them. The chain's CDR3 is CASSQVMNTEAFF. For the CDR3, the DNA is TGTGCCAGCAGCCAAGTTATGAACACTGAAGCTTTCTTT.

This chain uses TRBV20-1 with TRBJ1-4; the D is unclear. CDR3 length: 10 amino acids. The germline gives CDR1 DFQATT, CDR2 SNEGSKA (reference sequence). V was clipped by 7 bases and J by 8 bases, with 8 bases between them. CDR3 sequence: CSVEKEKLFF. The CDR3 nucleotides read TGCAGTGTAGAAAAGGAAAAACTGTTTTTT.

This chain joins TRBV30 and TRBJ1-1, with a possible D match to TRBD1 (5 bases). The CDR3 extends over 13 amino acids. Trimming left V 0 bases short and J 6 bases short, with 11 bases between. CDR1 is GTSNPN and CDR2 is SVGIG in the germline V gene (reference sequence). The CDR3 region has the DNA TGTGCCTGGAGTGTACGGGGGATGGCTGAAGCTTTCTTT. Translation gives CAWSVRGMAEAFF.

V is TRBV15 and J is TRBJ1-2; a weak D match, TRBD1 (5 bases). In germline, CDR1 is LNHNV, CDR2 YYDKDF (reference sequence). Between the trimmed V and J ends, which lost 4 bases and 3 bases, there was a span of 9 bases. This CDR3 has 13 amino acids. The chain's CDR3 is CATSTGGDYGYTF. CDR3 DNA: TGTGCCACCAGCACGGGGGGGGACTATGGCTACACCTTC.

Only one count was recorded for this clone. The chain carries TRBV4-1 and TRBJ2-7; 10 bases align to TRBD1. Trimming took 4 bases from V and 3 from J; bases not matched to a gene: 6. There are 15 residues in the CDR3. Germline V gene lookup returns CDR1 MGHRA and CDR2 YSYEKL. In DNA form, the CDR3 reads TGCGCCAGCAGCCCGCCGAGGACAGGGGGCTACGAGCAGTACTTC. Amino acids: CASSPPRTGGYEQYF.

V is TRBV19 and J is TRBJ2-2; TRBD1 matches 11 bases. The CDR3 runs to 16 residues. After removal of 4 bases from V and 3 bases from J, the junction contained 4 bases not matched to a gene. The germline CDR1 and CDR2 sequences are LNHDA and SQIVND (reference sequence). The CDR3 nucleotides are TGTGCCAGTAGTACCCGGACAGGGGGCGACACCGGGGAGCTGTTTTTT. It encodes CASSTRTGGDTGELFF.

The chain recombines TRBV7-8 with TRBJ2-3, with 10 nucleotides matching TRBD2. V lost 0 bases and J lost 0; bases outside the gene matches: 9. The CDR3 is 19 amino acids. The germline V gene has CDR1 SGHVS and CDR2 FQNEAQ. The CDR3 nucleotides read TGTGCCAGCAGCTTAGCGATAGCGGGGGGACCTACTAGCACAGATACGCAGTATTTT. Its protein product is CASSLAIAGGPTSTDTQYF.